This T cell receptor beta chain was observed in a study of CD4+ T cells in melanoma. Study conclusions and caveats: CD8+ T cell, macrophage and B cell function reportedly correlated with neoantigen-specific CD4+ T cells. Diverse differentiation states were reported for melanoma neoantigen-specific CD4+ T cells.

Assay used: immunoSEQ multiplex PCR; TCRdb lists only in-frame clones, some missing. The sample has about 50,000 clones; 75% to 90% are singletons. Worth noting for this clone: Antigen: not known.

The germline V and J ends were trimmed by 5 bases and 6 bases, with 16 bases remaining between them. Germline CDR1 SGHTA, CDR2 FQGNSA. The CDR3 runs to 14 residues. The V gene is TRBV7-2, the J gene TRBJ1-1, with a weak D call TRBD1 (5 bases). Sequencing used peripheral blood. The clonotype was recovered from a human donor with melanoma. CDR3 residues: CASSPNGHNAEAFF. As DNA, the CDR3 is TGTGCCAGCAGCCCGAACGGACATAATGCTGAAGCTTTCTTT.